A single sample is the source of the 21 T cell receptor beta chains below, sequenced in a study of T cell responses to AZD1222 COVID-19 vaccine. Method: immunoSEQ multiplex PCR; TCRdb's copy keeps in-frame clones and lacks some. Here the sample spans 90,000 to 120,000 clones, 92% being singletons. The sample here was peripheral blood, taken 28 days after the second AZD1222 dose. The receptors derive from an adult who received the AZD1222 COVID-19 vaccine.

The chain combines TRBV9 with TRBJ2-3, with TRBD1 identical over 7 bases. Trimming cost V 2 bases and J 6 bases; bases outside gene matches: 9. This CDR3 is 15 amino acids long. Per the germline V gene, CDR1 is SGDLS and CDR2 is YYNGEE. DNA for the CDR3: TGTGCCAGCAGCGTTAGGACAGGTCAGGCGGATACGCAGTATTTT. Translating gives CASSVRTGQADTQYF.

This chain links TRBV7-9 with TRBJ2-3; 11 bases are shared with TRBD2. This CDR3 spans 15 amino acids. V was pared by 5 bases and J by 7 bases, with 8 bases of the junction left unmatched. Germline CDR1 is SEHNR and CDR2 is FQNEAQ (reference sequence). The CDR3 sequence: CASSPSGRTPNTQYF. The CDR3 DNA sequence: TGTGCCAGCAGCCCTAGCGGGAGGACCCCGAATACGCAGTATTTT. Complete variable domain (other parts from reference TRBV7-9 and TRBJ2-3): DTGVSQNPRHKITKRGQNVTFRCDPISEHNRLYWYRQTLGQGPEFLTYFQNEAQLEKSRLLSDRFSAERPKGSFSTLEIQRTEQGDSAMYLCASSPSGRTPNTQYFGPGTRLTVL.

The chain is built from TRBV12-3 or TRBV12-4 and TRBJ1-1; TRBD1 matches 8 bases. The junction had 6 bases not matched to a gene; V was cut back by 5 bases and J by 10 bases. The CDR3 extends over 12 amino acids. The DNA of the CDR3 is TGTGCCAGCAGTGTAGGCGGACAGGGAGCTTTCTTT. Encoded protein: CASSVGGQGAFF.

The sample holds a few counts of this clone. The chain combines TRBV12-2 with TRBJ1-2; TRBD1 is taken as the D call from the table, unchecked against the DNA. TRBV12-2 counts as a pseudogene. The length of the CDR3 is 14 residues. The chain's CDR3 is CASRRPGQGWGYTF. DNA of the CDR3: TGTGCAAGTCGCAGACCTGGACAGGGCTGGGGCTACACCTTC.

The gene calls are TRBV2 and TRBJ1-2; D is perhaps TRBD1 (6 bases). Trimming removed 2 bases from V and 12 bases from J, with 10 bases in between. The CDR3 contains 11 residues. Germline V gene lookup returns CDR1 SNHLY and CDR2 FYNNEI. The CDR3 DNA sequence: TGTGCCAGCAGTGAAAGTCAGGGGCACACCTTC. This gives the protein CASSESQGHTF.

The CDR3 reads CASNEGNEQYF. In DNA form, the CDR3 reads TGTGCCAGCAATGAGGGAAACGAGCAGTACTTC. The chain joins TRBV2 to TRBJ2-7; possibly TRBD2 for D (5 bases). The CDR3 runs to 11 residues. Germline V lookup: CDR1 SNHLY, CDR2 FYNNEI. The V gene lost 7 bases and the J gene lost 5 bases, with 9 bases spanning the gap.

The chain joins TRBV4-1 to TRBJ1-3, with D possibly TRBD1 on 6 matching bases. Germline CDR1 and CDR2: MGHRA and YSYEKL. V lost 0 bases and J 0 bases, leaving 12 bases between the germline ends. The CDR3 consists of 17 residues. CDR3 DNA sequence: TGCGCCAGCAGCCAAGATCGGGGGCAGAGCTCTGGAAACACCATATATTTT. As protein: CASSQDRGQSSGNTIYF.

In the case of this clone: This sample also contains other DNA sequences that code for the same CDR3. The J gene is TRBJ2-2, the V gene TRBV19; D call uncertain. The CDR3 length is 14 residues. Trimming pared 1 base from V and 0 bases from J, leaving 3 bases between. Germline CDR1 is LNHDA and CDR2 is SQIVND (reference sequence). CDR3 region: CASSIGPNTGELFF. CDR3 nucleotide sequence: TGTGCCAGTAGTATAGGACCGAACACCGGGGAGCTGTTTTTT.

This chain joins TRBV28 and TRBJ2-7; 10 nucleotides line up with TRBD1. Trimming took 6 bases from V and 6 from J; bases not matched to a gene: 11. The CDR3 spans 15 residues. Germline lookup yields CDR1 MDHEN and CDR2 SYDVKM. The CDR3 spells CASRQPGTGVSEQYF. CDR3 coding DNA: TGTGCCAGCAGGCAACCCGGGACAGGGGTTTCCGAGCAGTACTTC.

This sequence joins TRBV2 and TRBJ2-3, with D tentatively TRBD2 (6 bases). This CDR3 has 15 amino acids. With 3 bases removed from V and 0 bases from J, the gap between germline ends came to 10 bases. From germline, CDR1 is SNHLY and CDR2 FYNNEI. The DNA of the CDR3 is TGTGCCAGCAGTGAGTTGGGGACTAGCACAGATACGCAGTATTTT. Translation: CASSELGTSTDTQYF.

This chain joins TRBV19 and TRBJ1-1, with D uncertain. This CDR3 is 14 amino acids long. V was cut by 1 base and J by 0 bases, with 6 bases left in between. CDR1 is LNHDA, CDR2 SQIVND, per germline (reference sequence). The CDR3 region has the DNA TGTGCCAGTAGTATAGGGATCGTGAACACTGAAGCTTTCTTT. Protein: CASSIGIVNTEAFF. The full variable domain, in which reference TRBV19 and TRBJ1-1 provide the parts outside the CDR3, is DGGITQSPKYLFRKEGQNVTLSCEQNLNHDAMYWYRQDPGQGLRLIYYSQIVNDFQKGDIAEGYSVSREKKESFPLTVTSAQKNPTAFYLCASSIGIVNTEAFFGQGTRLTVV.

The chain recombines TRBV5-5 with TRBJ1-4; possibly TRBD1 for D (6 bases). The germline gives CDR1 SGHKS, CDR2 YYEKEE (reference sequence). The CDR3 runs to 20 residues. V lost 4 bases and J lost 8, with 33 bases in between. The CDR3: CASSASGQLGYLVYGEKLFF. The CDR3 nucleotides are TGTGCCAGCAGCGCCAGCGGACAGCTCGGTTATTTGGTGTACGGGGAAAAACTGTTTTTT.

The chain has TRBV4-3 and TRBJ2-1; 13 bases are shared with TRBD2. V trimming: 3 bases; J trimming: 7 bases; junction bases outside the gene matches: 0. CDR1 LGHNA and CDR2 YSLEER come from the germline V gene. The CDR3 spans 14 residues. The DNA of the CDR3 is TGCGCCAGCAGCCAGGGACTAGCGGGAAATGAGCAGTTCTTC. It specifies CASSQGLAGNEQFF.

The gene calls are TRBV28 and TRBJ1-1, with D unclear. This CDR3 has 13 amino acids. The germline V gene has CDR1 MDHEN and CDR2 SYDVKM. V gave up 5 bases and J gave up 11 bases, with 18 bases separating them. CDR3 coding DNA: TGTGCCAGCAGTGCCTCTGGGCGTCCGCTGGCTTTCTTT. Protein: CASSASGRPLAFF.

The rearrangement uses TRBV5-1 and TRBJ1-2; D is perhaps TRBD1 (5 bases). CDR1 and CDR2 (germline): SGHRS, YFSETQ. CDR3 length equals 15 residues. V was shortened by 0 bases and J by 8 bases, with 17 bases between the two germline ends. The CDR3 loop is CASSLAQGTTEGYTF. DNA of the CDR3: TGCGCCAGCAGCTTGGCGCAGGGCACGACAGAGGGCTACACCTTC.

This clone showed up just a few times. The V call is TRBV2, the J call TRBJ2-3; D not resolved. This CDR3 spans 15 amino acids. The ends were cut back, 6 bases at V and 0 bases at J, with 13 bases in the middle. Germline CDR1 is SNHLY and CDR2 is FYNNEI. CDR3 nucleotide sequence: TGTGCCAGCAGCCTTCCCGCTCCTAGCACAGATACGCAGTATTTT. Its translation: CASSLPAPSTDTQYF. The complete variable domain, with remaining parts taken from reference TRBV2 and TRBJ2-3, reads EPEVTQTPSHQVTQMGQEVILRCVPISNHLYFYWYRQILGQKVEFLVSFYNNEISEKSEIFDDQFSVERPDGSNFTLKIRSTKLEDSAMYFCASSLPAPSTDTQYFGPGTRLTVL.

This chain uses TRBV27 with TRBJ1-2; possible D gene TRBD1, 5 bases. V shed 6 bases and J shed 4 bases, with 12 bases lying between them. This CDR3 has 13 residues. The V gene's germline CDR1 is MNHEY and CDR2 SMNVEV (reference sequence). CDR3 in DNA: TGTGCCAGCAGCCAGGGCATCGGCTATGGCTACACCTTC. This gives the protein CASSQGIGYGYTF.

CDR3 DNA: TGTGCCAGCAGCCCCCCAGAGCTCCCCTACGAGCAGTACTTC. Its translation is CASSPPELPYEQYF. The rearrangement uses TRBV11-3 and TRBJ2-7; D unclear. Per the germline V gene, CDR1 is SGHNT and CDR2 is YENEEA. Trimming cost V 5 bases and J 2 bases, with 13 bases left between them. This CDR3 contains 14 residues. Complete variable domain (other parts from reference TRBV11-3 and TRBJ2-7): EAGVVQSPRYKIIEKKQPVAFWCNPISGHNTLYWYLQNLGQGPELLIRYENEEAVDDSQLPKDRFSAERLKGVDSTLKIQPAELGDSAVYLCASSPPELPYEQYFGPGTRLTVT.

This chain joins TRBV6-5 and TRBJ2-2, with 7 bases lining up with TRBD2. The V gene end was trimmed by 6 bases and the J gene end by 0 bases; junction bases not matched to a gene: 4. Germline lookup yields CDR1 MNHEY and CDR2 SVGAGI. The CDR3 length is 15 residues. The CDR3 coding sequence is TGTGCCAGCAGCACCGGACTAGCGAACACCGGGGAGCTGTTTTTT. Translating it yields CASSTGLANTGELFF.

The rearrangement uses TRBV19 and TRBJ2-1; D call uncertain. V lost 3 bases and J 5 bases, leaving 8 bases between the germline ends. This CDR3 comprises 13 residues. The germline V gene encodes CDR1 LNHDA and CDR2 SQIVND (reference sequence). CDR3: CASSILLHNEQFF. The CDR3 DNA sequence: TGTGCCAGTAGTATCCTACTACACAATGAGCAGTTCTTC.

This chain uses TRBV28 with TRBJ1-2; TRBD1 matches 9 bases. Germline V gene sequence: CDR1 MDHEN, CDR2 SYDVKM. Losses at the gene ends were 11 bases for V and 7 bases for J; bases not matched to a gene: 14. CDR3 length: 14 residues. The CDR3 reads CASRGTGRFGGYTF. Written as DNA, the CDR3 is TGTGCCTCCAGAGGGACAGGGCGTTTTGGTGGCTACACCTTC.